Listed below are T cell receptor beta chains from one sample, sequenced in a study of blood T cell repertoires in COVID-19. The repertoire was sequenced with immunoSEQ multiplex PCR; TCRdb's copy has only in-frame clones and lacks some. Here the sample spans more than 80,000 clones, more than 75% being singletons. Input material: peripheral blood. These receptors were taken from a woman aged 80 or older with active or convalescent COVID-19. CDR3s include the opening cysteine and the closing phenylalanine or tryptophan. A D gene is named only where the DNA matches it firmly. Clone size is not always given. Where it is, it says once, few, many or a class for expanded clones.

d_call	j_call	clone_size	v_call	cdr3_nt	cdr3_aa
TRBD2	TRBJ2-1	-	TRBV5-1	TGCGCCAGCAGTTTCGCCGGGACTAGGAACAATGAGCAGTTCTTC	CASSFAGTRNNEQFF
TRBD1	TRBJ1-1	-	TRBV7-9	TGTGCCAGTCTAAGGGGACAGGGGAACACTGAAGCTTTCTTT	CASLRGQGNTEAFF
TRBD1	TRBJ1-4	-	TRBV6-1	TGTGCCAGCAGTGAAGCGGCGGGACAGGGGGATGAAAAACTGTTTTTT	CASSEAAGQGDEKLFF
TRBD1	TRBJ2-7	-	TRBV28	TGTGCCAGCAGTGTTTCGGACAGGGGAGCGTACTTC	CASSVSDRGAYF
TRBD1	TRBJ1-4	-	TRBV10-3	TGTGCCATCAGCGCTACAGGGGGTGTACTGTTTTTT	CAISATGGVLFF
-	TRBJ1-6	once	TRBV28	TGTGCCAGCAGTCTTTCGGGGGGGCATTCACCCCTCCACTTT	CASSLSGGHSPLHF
-	TRBJ1-2	-	TRBV6-2/TRBV6-3	TGTGCCAGCAGTTACAGGGGGAATGATGGCTACACCTTC	CASSYRGNDGYTF
TRBD1	TRBJ1-5	-	TRBV6-5	TGTGCCAGCAGTACGCGGGACAGCGGAGGGCAGCCCCAGCATTTT	CASSTRDSGGQPQHF
-	TRBJ2-1	-	TRBV4-3	TGCGCCAGCAGCCAAGTGGTTAGGGGCAATGAGCAGTTCTTC	CASSQVVRGNEQFF
TRBD2	TRBJ2-2	-	TRBV3-1/TRBV3-2	TGTGCCAGCAGCCGGCGACTAGCGGGGAACACCGGGGAGCTGTTTTTT	CASSRRLAGNTGELFF
TRBD1	TRBJ2-1	few	TRBV11-3	TGTGCCAGCAGCTTAGCCTCCGGGACAGGGGAGAATGAGCAGTTCTTC	CASSLASGTGENEQFF
-	TRBJ1-5	few	TRBV5-6	TGTGCCAGCAGCTTGGGGGAAGTCCGAAGGGGCCATCAGCCCCAGCATTTT	CASSLGEVRRGHQPQHF
TRBD1	TRBJ2-7	-	TRBV7-2	TGTGCCAGCAGCCAGGGGACAGGGGTTACCTACGAGCAGTACTTC	CASSQGTGVTYEQYF
-	TRBJ1-2	-	TRBV6-5	TGTGCCAGCACTCTAAACAACAGGGAAGGAGGAGGCTACACCTTC	CASTLNNREGGGYTF
-	TRBJ1-6	-	TRBV7-8	TGTGCCAGCAGCTTAGTACAGGCAAACTCCTATAATTCACCCCTCCACTTT	CASSLVQANSYNSPLHF
-	TRBJ2-6	-	TRBV20-1	TGCAGTGCTAGTAGCAAATCCCTTATAATCTCTGGGGCCAACGTCCTGACTTTC	CSASSKSLIISGANVLTF
TRBD1	TRBJ1-2	-	TRBV6-6	TGTGCCAGCAGTTTAGACAGGGCATATGGCTACACCTTC	CASSLDRAYGYTF
TRBD1	TRBJ2-5	-	TRBV11-1	TGTGCCAGCAGCCGGGGACAGCAAGAGACCCAGTACTTC	CASSRGQQETQYF
TRBD1	TRBJ1-2	-	TRBV6-6	TGTGCCAGCAGTTACTCCGGCAGGGGGGACGGCTACACCTTC	CASSYSGRGDGYTF
-	TRBJ1-1	-	TRBV7-9	TGTGCCACTTCCGGACAGACCACTGAAGCTTTCTTT	CATSGQTTEAFF
-	TRBJ1-1	-	TRBV30	TGTGCCTGGAGTCGAGGGCACACTGAAGCTTTCTTT	CAWSRGHTEAFF
-	TRBJ1-5	-	TRBV16	TGTGCCAGCAGCCAATCCCGCAGGGGCAATCAGCCCCAGCATTTT	CASSQSRRGNQPQHF
TRBD1	TRBJ2-2	-	TRBV28	TGTGCCAGCAAAGTCCAACAGGGGGCGAACACCGGGGAGCTGTTTTTT	CASKVQQGANTGELFF
-	TRBJ2-3	-	TRBV5-5	TGTGCCAGCAGCCTGGGACACTCCTCCGGCACAGATACGCAGTATTTT	CASSLGHSSGTDTQYF
TRBD1	TRBJ1-3	-	TRBV18	TGTGCCAGCTCACCAGGACAGGGCCCTGGAAACACCATATATTTT	CASSPGQGPGNTIYF
TRBD1	TRBJ2-2	-	TRBV11-2	TGTGCCAGCAGCCTGGGACAGAGCGCCGGGGAGCTGTTTTTT	CASSLGQSAGELFF
-	TRBJ1-6	few	TRBV5-6	TGTGCCAGCAGCACCCGTCGGACACGTTCACCCCTCCACTTT	CASSTRRTRSPLHF
TRBD1	TRBJ2-7	-	TRBV6-5	TGTGCCAGCACCAACACGGACAGGGCAATCTACGAGCAGTACTTC	CASTNTDRAIYEQYF
-	TRBJ2-1	-	TRBV5-6	TGTGCCAGCAGCTCGGACAGTTTCCATGAGCAGTTCTTC	CASSSDSFHEQFF
TRBD2	TRBJ2-7	few	TRBV7-8	TGTGCCAGCAGCTCAACGGCCTTTAGCGGGGTAAGCTCCTACGAGCAGTACTTC	CASSSTAFSGVSSYEQYF
TRBD2	TRBJ2-3	-	TRBV10-3	TGTGCCACCACAGCGGGGGGCACAGATACGCAGTATTTT	CATTAGGTDTQYF
-	TRBJ1-1	-	TRBV5-5	TGTGCCAGCAGCACGATCGGCGGGAACACTGAAGCTTTCTTT	CASSTIGGNTEAFF
-	TRBJ2-1	-	TRBV10-1	TGCGCCAGCAGTGAGGGAGGGGACAATGAGCAGTTCTTC	CASSEGGDNEQFF
-	TRBJ2-2	-	TRBV11-3	TGTGCCAGCAGCTTAGATAGGGCGGGCACCGGGGAGCTGTTTTTT	CASSLDRAGTGELFF
TRBD1	TRBJ2-7	few	TRBV5-1	TGCGCCAGCAGCCAGGGACAGAACTACGAGCAGTACTTC	CASSQGQNYEQYF
TRBD1	TRBJ1-2	-	TRBV2	TGTGCCAGCATACAGGGACAGGGGGCCGACTATGGCTACACCTTC	CASIQGQGADYGYTF
-	TRBJ1-6	few	TRBV28	TGTGCCAGCACTTCCGGTGGTTCACCCCTCCACTTT	CASTSGGSPLHF
TRBD1	TRBJ1-1	few	TRBV4-1	TGCGCCAGACCCCAGGGGGCGATTAGGAACACTGAAGCTTTCTTT	CARPQGAIRNTEAFF
-	TRBJ1-4	-	TRBV9	TGTGCCAGCAGCGATGGCATACGGGATGAAAAACTGTTTTTT	CASSDGIRDEKLFF
-	TRBJ2-7	-	TRBV4-1	TGCGCCAGCAGCCAAGCAGGGGACGGGCAGTACTTC	CASSQAGDGQYF
-	TRBJ2-7	few	TRBV6-1	TGTGCCAGCAGTGAAGGATTGCGGGGAAGTTTCAACGAGCAGTACTTC	CASSEGLRGSFNEQYF
-	TRBJ2-1	-	TRBV12-3/TRBV12-4	TGTGCCAGCAGTTCTTACAATGAGCAGTTCTTC	CASSSYNEQFF
TRBD1	TRBJ1-5	few	TRBV19	TGTGCCAGTAGTGGAGAGGGACAGGATAGCAATCAGCCCCAGCATTTT	CASSGEGQDSNQPQHF
-	TRBJ1-4	-	TRBV12-5	TGTGCTAGCCAGGGATTACAGGAAAAACTGTTTTTT	CASQGLQEKLFF
TRBD2	TRBJ2-7	-	TRBV30	TGTGCCTGGAGTATCCCACGGACTAGCGCGGGCTCCTACGAGCAGTACTTC	CAWSIPRTSAGSYEQYF
-	TRBJ2-7	-	TRBV9	TGTGCCAGCAGCAAAGATTACGGGGCCTACGAGCAGTACTTC	CASSKDYGAYEQYF
TRBD1	TRBJ1-6	-	TRBV4-1	TGCGCCAGCAGCCCTTTACAGGGGGAAGAGAATTCACCCCTCCACTTT	CASSPLQGEENSPLHF
-	TRBJ2-2	-	TRBV7-6	TGTGCCAGCAGCTTAATGACTGTCGCGAACACCGGGGAGCTGTTTTTT	CASSLMTVANTGELFF
TRBD2	TRBJ2-5	few	TRBV9	TGTGCCAGCAGCGTCTACGGTGGGGGGGAAACCCAGTACTTC	CASSVYGGGETQYF
-	TRBJ1-3	-	TRBV7-9	TGTGCCAGAACCTGGGGGACAAAAGGGGAGATCTCTGGAAACACCATATATTTT	CARTWGTKGEISGNTIYF